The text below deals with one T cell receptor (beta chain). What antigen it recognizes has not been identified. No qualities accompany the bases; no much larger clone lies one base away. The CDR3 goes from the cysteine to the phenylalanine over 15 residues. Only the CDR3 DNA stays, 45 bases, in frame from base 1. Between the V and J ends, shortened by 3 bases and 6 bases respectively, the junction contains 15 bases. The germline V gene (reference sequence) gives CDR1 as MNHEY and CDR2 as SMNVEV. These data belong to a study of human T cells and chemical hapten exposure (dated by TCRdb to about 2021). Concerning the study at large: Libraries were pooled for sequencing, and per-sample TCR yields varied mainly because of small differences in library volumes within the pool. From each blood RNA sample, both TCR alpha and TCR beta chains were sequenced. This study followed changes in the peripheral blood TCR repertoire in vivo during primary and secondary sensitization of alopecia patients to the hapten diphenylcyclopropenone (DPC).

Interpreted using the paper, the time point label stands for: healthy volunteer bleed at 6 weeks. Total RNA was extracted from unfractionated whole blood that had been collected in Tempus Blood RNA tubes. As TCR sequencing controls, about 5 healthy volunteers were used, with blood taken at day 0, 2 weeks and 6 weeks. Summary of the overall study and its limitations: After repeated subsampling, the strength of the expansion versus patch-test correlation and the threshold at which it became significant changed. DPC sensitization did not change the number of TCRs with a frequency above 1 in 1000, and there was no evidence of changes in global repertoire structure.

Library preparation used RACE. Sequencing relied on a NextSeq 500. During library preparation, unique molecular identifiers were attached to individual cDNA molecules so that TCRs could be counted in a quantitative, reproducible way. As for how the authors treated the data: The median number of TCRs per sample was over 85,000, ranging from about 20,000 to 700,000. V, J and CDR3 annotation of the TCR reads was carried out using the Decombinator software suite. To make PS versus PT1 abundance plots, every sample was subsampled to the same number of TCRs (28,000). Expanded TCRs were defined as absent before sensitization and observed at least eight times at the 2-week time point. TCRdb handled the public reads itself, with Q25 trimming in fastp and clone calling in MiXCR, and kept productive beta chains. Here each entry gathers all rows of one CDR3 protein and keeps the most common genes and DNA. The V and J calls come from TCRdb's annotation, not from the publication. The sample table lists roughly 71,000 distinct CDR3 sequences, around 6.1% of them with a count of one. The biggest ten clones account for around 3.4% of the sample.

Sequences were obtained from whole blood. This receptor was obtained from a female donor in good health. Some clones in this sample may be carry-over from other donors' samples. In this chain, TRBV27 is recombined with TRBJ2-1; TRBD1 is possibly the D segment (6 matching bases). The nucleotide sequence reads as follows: TGTGCCAGCAGTTTCCCTCCGGGACACCTCAATGAGCAGTTCTTC. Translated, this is CASSFPPGHLNEQFF.